Listed below are T cell receptor beta chains from one sample, sequenced in a study of regulatory and conventional T cells in RAG deficiency. Clones were sequenced by immunoSEQ multiplex PCR, and TCRdb holds only the in-frame ones, with some missing. The sample yields around 37,000 clones, roughly 90% seen once. These data also formed part of another study, on regulatory T cells.

Sequencing input: CD8+ T cells sorted from blood. The source is a human donor in good health. Each CDR3 is given with its conserved first and last residue.

j_call: TRBJ2-1
v_call: TRBV4-1
cdr3_aa: CASSDNLNLGLADYNEQFF

j_call: TRBJ1-4
v_call: TRBV7-9
cdr3_aa: CATRDRSIKLFF

j_call: TRBJ2-5
v_call: TRBV19
cdr3_aa: CASSIDLGQETQYF

j_call: TRBJ1-2
v_call: TRBV11-2
cdr3_aa: CASSLDPIGHYGYTF

j_call: TRBJ2-7
v_call: TRBV25-1
cdr3_aa: CASSGGPYEQYF

j_call: TRBJ2-5
v_call: TRBV11-2
cdr3_aa: CASSSSLDYQETQYF

j_call: TRBJ1-2
v_call: TRBV4-1
cdr3_aa: CASSQEQGPYGYTF

j_call: TRBJ1-1
v_call: TRBV6-6
cdr3_aa: CASSIGQVNTEAFF

j_call: TRBJ2-5
v_call: TRBV28
cdr3_aa: CASRLIGTGTQETQYF

j_call: TRBJ2-2
v_call: TRBV11-3
cdr3_aa: CASSSSTTNTGELFF

j_call: TRBJ2-7
v_call: TRBV5-1
cdr3_aa: CASSLTSGRYEQYF

j_call: TRBJ1-1
v_call: TRBV19
cdr3_aa: CASSMERVNTEAFF

j_call: TRBJ1-2
v_call: TRBV19
cdr3_aa: CASSIEDSLRYGYTF

j_call: TRBJ2-1
v_call: TRBV10-1
cdr3_aa: CASSPGQGVAGSRMEQFF

j_call: TRBJ1-1
v_call: TRBV7-9
cdr3_aa: CASVGEGKMNTEAFF

j_call: TRBJ1-1
v_call: TRBV5-1
cdr3_aa: CASSFGVLSQNTEAFF

j_call: TRBJ1-1
v_call: TRBV2
cdr3_aa: CASSLGWTEAFF

j_call: TRBJ2-1
v_call: TRBV5-4
cdr3_aa: CASSFGTSAGNEQFF

j_call: TRBJ2-7
v_call: TRBV19
cdr3_aa: CASSRGGNDEQYF

j_call: TRBJ2-3
v_call: TRBV27
cdr3_aa: CASSMSDRDTQYF

j_call: -
v_call: TRBV29-1
cdr3_aa: CGGVSDNYEQYF

j_call: TRBJ2-7
v_call: TRBV29-1
cdr3_aa: CSVGRSYEQYF

j_call: TRBJ2-2
v_call: TRBV18
cdr3_aa: CASSRLAANTGELFF

j_call: TRBJ2-7
v_call: TRBV18
cdr3_aa: CASSRRSGGASYEQYF

j_call: TRBJ2-5
v_call: TRBV6-1
cdr3_aa: CASSASRGYNRGGIETQYF

j_call: TRBJ2-3
v_call: TRBV11-2
cdr3_aa: CASSLWAGTGDTQYF

j_call: TRBJ1-1
v_call: TRBV28
cdr3_aa: CASSPPGQGIQSAFF